This entry features one T cell receptor beta chain sequence. Antigen: not known. V shed 0 bases and J shed 2 bases, with 8 bases lying between them. Germline assignment: CDR1 SGHRS and CDR2 YFSETQ. This CDR3 comprises 14 residues. PCR primers comprised 60 Vbeta and 13 Jbeta primers. Using immunoSEQ multiplex PCR, the repertoire was profiled, and TCRdb retains in-frame clones only, with some absent. The profile shows 110,000 to 150,000 clones, roughly 70% of them singletons. This sample is drawn from a study of cytomegalovirus exposure and HLA in healthy donors. Overall study results and limits: According to a later analysis, most TCR beta chains associated with CMV appeared HLA-restricted. Later analysis showed TCR association rates varying by HLA locus, highest for DRB1 and lowest for HLA-C. CMV serostatus stood as the only immune exposure information on hand. TCR beta V- and J-gene trimming was later associated with a missense DCLRE1C variant.

The sample comprised PBMCs. This clonotype was obtained from a woman aged 35 to 49 in good health and CMV-seronegative. This chain connects TRBV5-1 to TRBJ2-5; weak D call: TRBD1 (6 bases). CDR3 residues: CASSLVQGQETQYF. CDR3 coding DNA: TGCGCCAGCAGCTTGGTACAGGGACAAGAGACCCAGTACTTC.